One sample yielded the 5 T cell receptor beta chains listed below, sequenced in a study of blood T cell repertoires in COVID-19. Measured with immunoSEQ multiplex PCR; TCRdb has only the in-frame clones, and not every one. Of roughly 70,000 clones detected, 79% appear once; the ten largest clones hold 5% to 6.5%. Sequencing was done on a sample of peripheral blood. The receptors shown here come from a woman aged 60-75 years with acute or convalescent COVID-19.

CDR3 amino acids: CASSLVAGPEETQYF. As DNA, the CDR3 is TGTGCCAGCAGCTTAGTGGCGGGCCCGGAGGAGACCCAGTACTTC. This chain joins TRBV7-9 and TRBJ2-5, with a tentative D call TRBD2 (5 bases). Deletions cut 1 base from V and 5 bases from J, with 14 bases between. CDR1 and CDR2 from the germline V gene are SEHNR and FQNEAQ (reference sequence). The CDR3 length is 15 residues.

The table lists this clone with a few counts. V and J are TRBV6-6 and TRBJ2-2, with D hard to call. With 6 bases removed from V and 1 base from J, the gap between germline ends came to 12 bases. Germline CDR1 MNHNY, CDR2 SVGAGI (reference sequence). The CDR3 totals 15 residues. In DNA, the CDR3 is TGTGCCAGCAGCCACCTCACTAAGAACACCGGGGAGCTGTTTTTT. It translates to CASSHLTKNTGELFF.

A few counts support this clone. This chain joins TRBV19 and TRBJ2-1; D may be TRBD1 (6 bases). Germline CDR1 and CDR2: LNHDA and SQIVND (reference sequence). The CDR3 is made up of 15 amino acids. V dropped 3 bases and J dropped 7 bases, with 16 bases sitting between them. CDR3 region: CASSMRQGTGNEQFF. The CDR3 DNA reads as TGTGCCAGTAGTATGCGGCAGGGGACCGGGAATGAGCAGTTCTTC. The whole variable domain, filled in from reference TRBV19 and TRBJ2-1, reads DGGITQSPKYLFRKEGQNVTLSCEQNLNHDAMYWYRQDPGQGLRLIYYSQIVNDFQKGDIAEGYSVSREKKESFPLTVTSAQKNPTAFYLCASSMRQGTGNEQFFGPGTRLTVL.

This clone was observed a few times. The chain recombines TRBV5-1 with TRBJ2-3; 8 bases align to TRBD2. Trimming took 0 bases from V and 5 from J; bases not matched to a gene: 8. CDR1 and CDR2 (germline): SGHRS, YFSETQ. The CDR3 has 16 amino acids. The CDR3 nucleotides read TGCGCCAGCAGCTTGGCCGTCGGGGGGGCCGAAGATACGCAGTATTTT. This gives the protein CASSLAVGGAEDTQYF.

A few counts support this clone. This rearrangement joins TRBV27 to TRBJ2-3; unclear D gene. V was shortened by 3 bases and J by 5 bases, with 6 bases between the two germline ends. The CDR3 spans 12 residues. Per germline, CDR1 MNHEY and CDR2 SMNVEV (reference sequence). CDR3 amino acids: CASSFRGDTQYF. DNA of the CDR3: TGTGCCAGCAGTTTCAGAGGAGATACGCAGTATTTT.